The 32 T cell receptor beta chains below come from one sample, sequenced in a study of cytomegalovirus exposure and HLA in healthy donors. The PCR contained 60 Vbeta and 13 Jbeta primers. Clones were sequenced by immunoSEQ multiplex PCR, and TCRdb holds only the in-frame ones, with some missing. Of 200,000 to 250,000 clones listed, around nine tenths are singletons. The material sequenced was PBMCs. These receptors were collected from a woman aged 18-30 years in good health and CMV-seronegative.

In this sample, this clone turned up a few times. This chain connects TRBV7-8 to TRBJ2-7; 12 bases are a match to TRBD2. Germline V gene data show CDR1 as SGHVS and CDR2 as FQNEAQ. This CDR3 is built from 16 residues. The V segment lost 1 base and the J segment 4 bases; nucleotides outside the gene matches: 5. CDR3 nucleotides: TGTGCCAGCAGCTTAGGACTAGCGGGGGCCCGGTACGAGCAGTACTTC. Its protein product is CASSLGLAGARYEQYF.

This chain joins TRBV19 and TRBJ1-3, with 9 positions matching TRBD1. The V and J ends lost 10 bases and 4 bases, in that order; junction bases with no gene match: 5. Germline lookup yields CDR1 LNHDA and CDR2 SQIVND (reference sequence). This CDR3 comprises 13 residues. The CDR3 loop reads CAIGTGQGNTIYF. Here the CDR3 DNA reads TGTGCCATCGGGACAGGGCAAGGAAACACCATATATTTT.

The CDR3 DNA follows: TGTGCCAGCAGCTCTACTAGCGGGGCTCGCACAGATACGCAGTATTTT. Translating gives CASSSTSGARTDTQYF. The rearrangement joins TRBV13 to TRBJ2-3, with TRBD2 matching 10 bases. CDR1 is PRHDT and CDR2 is FYEKMQ in the germline V gene (reference sequence). The CDR3 loop spans 16 amino acids. V lost 4 bases, J lost 1 base, and 5 bases stayed unmatched.

In DNA form, the CDR3 reads TGCGCCAGCAGTGAGTACGCAGGGGGCTACAATGAGCAGTTCTTC. The encoded protein is CASSEYAGGYNEQFF. The J gene is TRBJ2-1, the V gene TRBV10-1, with 7 bases aligning to TRBD1. This CDR3 region has 15 residues. The ends lost 1 base at V and 3 bases at J; junction bases unmatched: 3. From germline, CDR1 is WNHNN and CDR2 SYGVQD (reference sequence).

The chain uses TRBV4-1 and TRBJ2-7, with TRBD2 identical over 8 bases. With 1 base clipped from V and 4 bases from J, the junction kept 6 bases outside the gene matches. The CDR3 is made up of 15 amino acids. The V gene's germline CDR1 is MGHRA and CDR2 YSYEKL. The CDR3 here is CASSQGLAGRYEQYF. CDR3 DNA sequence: TGCGCCAGCAGCCAAGGCCTAGCGGGCCGGTACGAGCAGTACTTC.

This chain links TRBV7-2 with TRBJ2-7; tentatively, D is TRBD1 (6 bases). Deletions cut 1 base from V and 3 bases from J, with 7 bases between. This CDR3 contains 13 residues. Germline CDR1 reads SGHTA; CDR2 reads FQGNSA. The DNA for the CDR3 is TGTGCCAGCAGCTTAGGGACAGTCTACGAGCAGTACTTC. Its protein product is CASSLGTVYEQYF.

The chain's CDR3 is CASRTGTSGRGFNEQFF. CDR3 DNA: TGTGCCAGCAGGACCGGGACTAGCGGGCGGGGCTTCAATGAGCAGTTCTTC. J is TRBJ2-1 and V is TRBV5-4; 12 nucleotides agree with TRBD2. The germline CDR1 and CDR2 sequences are SGHNT and YYREEE (reference sequence). J lost 6 bases, V lost 5 bases, and 12 bases had no gene match. The length of the CDR3 is 17 residues.

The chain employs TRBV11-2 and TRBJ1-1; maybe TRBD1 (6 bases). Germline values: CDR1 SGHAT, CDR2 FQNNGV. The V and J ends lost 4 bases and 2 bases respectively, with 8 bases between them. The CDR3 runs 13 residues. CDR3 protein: CASSSGHNTEAFF. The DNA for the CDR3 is TGTGCCAGCAGCTCGGGACACAACACTGAAGCTTTCTTT.

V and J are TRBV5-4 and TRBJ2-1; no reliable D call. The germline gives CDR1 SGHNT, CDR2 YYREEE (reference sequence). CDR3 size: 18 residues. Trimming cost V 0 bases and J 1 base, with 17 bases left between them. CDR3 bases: TGTGCCAGCAGCTTGGTTCTTTATCGGTCGGGTTCCTACAATGAGCAGTTCTTC. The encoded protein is CASSLVLYRSGSYNEQFF.

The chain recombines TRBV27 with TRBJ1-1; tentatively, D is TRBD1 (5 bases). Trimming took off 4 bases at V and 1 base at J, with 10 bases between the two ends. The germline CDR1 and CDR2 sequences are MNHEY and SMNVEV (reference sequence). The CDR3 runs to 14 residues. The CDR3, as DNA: TGTGCCAGCAGTTATCTCGGGGGGAACACTGAAGCTTTCTTT. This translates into CASSYLGGNTEAFF.

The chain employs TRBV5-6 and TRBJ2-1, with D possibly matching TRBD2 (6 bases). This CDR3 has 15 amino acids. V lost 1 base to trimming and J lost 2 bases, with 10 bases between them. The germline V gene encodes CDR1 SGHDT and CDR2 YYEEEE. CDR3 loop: CASSLPGDAYNEQFF. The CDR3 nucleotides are TGTGCCAGCAGCTTGCCGGGGGACGCCTACAATGAGCAGTTCTTC.

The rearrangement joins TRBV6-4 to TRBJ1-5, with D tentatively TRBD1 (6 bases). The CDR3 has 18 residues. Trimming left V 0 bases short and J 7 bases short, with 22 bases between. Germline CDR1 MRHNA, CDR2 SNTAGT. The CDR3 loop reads CASSDSRTGMGVGQPQHF. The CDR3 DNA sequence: TGTGCCAGCAGTGACTCCCGAACAGGGATGGGGGTTGGACAGCCCCAGCATTTT.

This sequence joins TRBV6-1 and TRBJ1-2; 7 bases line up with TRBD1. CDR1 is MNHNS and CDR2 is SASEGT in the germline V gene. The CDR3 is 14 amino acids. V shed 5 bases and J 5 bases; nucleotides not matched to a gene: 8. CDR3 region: CASSTSGTVYGYTF. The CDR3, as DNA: TGTGCCAGCAGTACGTCCGGGACAGTGTATGGCTACACCTTC.

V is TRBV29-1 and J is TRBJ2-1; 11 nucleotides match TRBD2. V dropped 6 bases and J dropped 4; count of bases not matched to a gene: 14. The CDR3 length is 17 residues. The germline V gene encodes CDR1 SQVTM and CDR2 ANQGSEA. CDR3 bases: TGCAGCGTCGAACCCCCCTCCGGGACTAGCGGATACAATGAGCAGTTCTTC. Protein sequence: CSVEPPSGTSGYNEQFF.

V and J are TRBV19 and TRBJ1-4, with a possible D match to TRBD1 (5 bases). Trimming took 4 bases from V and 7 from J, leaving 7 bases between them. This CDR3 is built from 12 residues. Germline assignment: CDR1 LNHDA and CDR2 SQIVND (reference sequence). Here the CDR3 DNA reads TGTGCCAGTAGTACCGGGGGTGAAAAACTGTTTTTT. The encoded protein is CASSTGGEKLFF.

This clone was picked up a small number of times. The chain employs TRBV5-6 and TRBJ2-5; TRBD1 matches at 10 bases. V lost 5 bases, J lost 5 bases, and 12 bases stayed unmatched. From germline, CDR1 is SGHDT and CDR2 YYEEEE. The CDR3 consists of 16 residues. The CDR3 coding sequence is TGTGCCAGCAGTCTCCTCCCGACAGGGGGCGAGGAGACCCAGTACTTC. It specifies CASSLLPTGGEETQYF.

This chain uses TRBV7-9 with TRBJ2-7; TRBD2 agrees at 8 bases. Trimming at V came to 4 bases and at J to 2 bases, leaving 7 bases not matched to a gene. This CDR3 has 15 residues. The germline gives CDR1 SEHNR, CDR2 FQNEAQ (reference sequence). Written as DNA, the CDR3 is TGTGCCAGCAGCTCCTCAGCGGGAGTAACCTACGAGCAGTACTTC. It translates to CASSSSAGVTYEQYF.

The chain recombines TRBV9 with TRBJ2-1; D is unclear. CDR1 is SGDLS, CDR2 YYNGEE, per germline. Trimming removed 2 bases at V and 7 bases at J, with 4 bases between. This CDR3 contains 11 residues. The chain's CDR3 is CASSVRNEQFF. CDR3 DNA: TGTGCCAGCAGCGTCCGGAATGAGCAGTTCTTC.

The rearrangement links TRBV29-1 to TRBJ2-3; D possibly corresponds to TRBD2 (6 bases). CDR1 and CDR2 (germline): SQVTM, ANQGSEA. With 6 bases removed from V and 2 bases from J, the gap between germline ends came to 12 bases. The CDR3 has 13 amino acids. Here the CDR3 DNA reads TGCAGCGTCGAGGGACTCGTCACAGATACGCAGTATTTT. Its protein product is CSVEGLVTDTQYF.

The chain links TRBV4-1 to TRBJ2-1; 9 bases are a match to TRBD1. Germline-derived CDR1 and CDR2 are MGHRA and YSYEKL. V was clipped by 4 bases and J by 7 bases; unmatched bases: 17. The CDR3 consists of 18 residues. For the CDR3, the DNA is TGCGCCAGCAGCCCAAGATCGAATGCGTGGGACAGGGTGAATGAGCAGTTCTTC. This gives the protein CASSPRSNAWDRVNEQFF.

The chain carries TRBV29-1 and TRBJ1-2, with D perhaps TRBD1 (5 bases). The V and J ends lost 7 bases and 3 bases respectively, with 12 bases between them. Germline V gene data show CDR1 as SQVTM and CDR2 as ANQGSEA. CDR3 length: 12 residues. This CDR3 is CSAEGAHYGYTF. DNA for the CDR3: TGCAGCGCAGAAGGGGCCCACTATGGCTACACCTTC.

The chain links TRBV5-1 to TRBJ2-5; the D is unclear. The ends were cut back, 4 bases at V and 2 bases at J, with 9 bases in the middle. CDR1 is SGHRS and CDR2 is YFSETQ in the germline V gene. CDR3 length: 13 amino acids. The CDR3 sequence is CASSLTRQETQYF. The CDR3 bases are TGCGCCAGCAGCCTGACTCGACAAGAGACCCAGTACTTC.

CDR3 nucleotides: TGTGCCAGCAGCTCGGGACAGCGGTATGAAGCTTTCTTT. Translating gives CASSSGQRYEAFF. V is TRBV7-2 and J is TRBJ1-1; 7 bases align to TRBD1. Germline lookup yields CDR1 SGHTA and CDR2 FQGNSA. The CDR3 extends over 13 amino acids. J lost 7 bases, V lost 4 bases, and 6 bases had no gene match.

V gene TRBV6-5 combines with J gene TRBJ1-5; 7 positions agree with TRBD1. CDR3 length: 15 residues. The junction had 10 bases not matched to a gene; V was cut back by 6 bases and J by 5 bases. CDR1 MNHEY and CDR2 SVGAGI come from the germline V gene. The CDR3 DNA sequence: TGTGCCAGCAGGGAAACCGACAGGGAGGATCAGCCCCAGCATTTT. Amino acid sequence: CASRETDREDQPQHF.

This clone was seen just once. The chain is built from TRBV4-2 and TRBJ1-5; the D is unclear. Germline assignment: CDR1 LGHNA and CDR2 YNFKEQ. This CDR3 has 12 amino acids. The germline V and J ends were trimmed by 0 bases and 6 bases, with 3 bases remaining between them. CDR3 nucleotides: TGTGCCAGCAGCCAAGACGGTCAGCCCCAGCATTTT. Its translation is CASSQDGQPQHF.

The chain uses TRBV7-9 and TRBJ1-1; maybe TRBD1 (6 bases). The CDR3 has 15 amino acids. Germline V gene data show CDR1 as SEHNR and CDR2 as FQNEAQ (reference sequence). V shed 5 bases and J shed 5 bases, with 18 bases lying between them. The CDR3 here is CASSPRGGVGTEAFF. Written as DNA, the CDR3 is TGTGCCAGCAGCCCAAGGGGGGGGGTTGGGACTGAAGCTTTCTTT.

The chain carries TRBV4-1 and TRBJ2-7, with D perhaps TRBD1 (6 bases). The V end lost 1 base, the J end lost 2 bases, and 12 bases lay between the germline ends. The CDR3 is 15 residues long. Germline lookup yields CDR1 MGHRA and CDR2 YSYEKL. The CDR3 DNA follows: TGCGCCAGCAGCCAAGGGGGACACGCACCCTACGAGCAGTACTTC. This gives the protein CASSQGGHAPYEQYF.

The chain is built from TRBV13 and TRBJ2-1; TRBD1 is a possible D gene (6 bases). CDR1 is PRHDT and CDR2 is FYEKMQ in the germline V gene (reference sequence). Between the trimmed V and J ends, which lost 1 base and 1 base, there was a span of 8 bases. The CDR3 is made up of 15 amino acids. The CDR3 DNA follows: TGTGCCAGCAGCTTAGAGGGGGAGTCCTACAATGAGCAGTTCTTC. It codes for CASSLEGESYNEQFF.

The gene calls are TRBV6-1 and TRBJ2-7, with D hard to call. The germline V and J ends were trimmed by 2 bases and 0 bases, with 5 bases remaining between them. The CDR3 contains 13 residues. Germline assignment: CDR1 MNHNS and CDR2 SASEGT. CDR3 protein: CASSESFSYEQYF. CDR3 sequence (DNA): TGTGCCAGCAGTGAAAGCTTCTCCTACGAGCAGTACTTC.

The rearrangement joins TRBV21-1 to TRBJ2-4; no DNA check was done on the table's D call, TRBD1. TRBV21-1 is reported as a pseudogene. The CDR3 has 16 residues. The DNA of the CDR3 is TGTGCCAGCAGCAAAACAGAGCTTCGAGCCAAAAACATTCAGTACTTC. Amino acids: CASSKTELRAKNIQYF.

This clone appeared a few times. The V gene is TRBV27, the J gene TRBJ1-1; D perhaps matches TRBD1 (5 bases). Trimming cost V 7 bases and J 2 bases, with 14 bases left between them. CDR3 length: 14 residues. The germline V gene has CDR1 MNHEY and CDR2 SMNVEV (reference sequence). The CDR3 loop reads CASINGGRNTEAFF. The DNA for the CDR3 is TGTGCCAGCATAAACGGGGGAAGAAACACTGAAGCTTTCTTT.

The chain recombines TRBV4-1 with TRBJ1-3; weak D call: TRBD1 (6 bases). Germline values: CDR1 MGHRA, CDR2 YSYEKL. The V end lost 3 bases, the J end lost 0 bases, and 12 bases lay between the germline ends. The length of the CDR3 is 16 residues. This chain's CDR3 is CASSHATGSSGNTIYF. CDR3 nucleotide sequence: TGCGCCAGCAGCCATGCCACAGGGAGCTCTGGAAACACCATATATTTT.